One TCR beta chain is described in this entry. The length of the CDR3 is 19 residues. Germline V lookup: CDR1 SGHRS, CDR2 YFSETQ. The V and J ends lost 4 bases and 0 bases, in that order; junction bases with no gene match: 7. This specimen comes from a study of blood T cell repertoires in COVID-19. The wider study: The United States, Italy and Spain provided the acute and convalescent COVID-19 samples. PBMCs, B-cell-depleted T cells, or T cells provided the cDNA or gDNA that made up the material.

Seattle patients were enrolled during active infection and followed longitudinally. Per the study methods: Reference gene primers were amplified, and this amplification served to estimate nucleated cell counts. The protocol was immunoSEQ multiplex PCR, while the TCRdb copy is restricted to in-frame clones and leaves out a portion. V and J calls and clone size follow that table, whereas D and trimming were derived from the DNA. This sample carries around 480,000 clones, around 88% of them seen once, and the ten largest clones take around 13%. V usage is TRBV5-1 and J usage is TRBJ2-1; 16 bases align to TRBD2. The sequence came from a woman between 45 and 65 years old with COVID-19, enrolled during active disease. Sequenced sample: peripheral blood. CDR3 sequence reads: CASSPGLAGGLSSYNEQFF. In nucleotides, the CDR3 is TGCGCCAGCAGCCCGGGACTAGCGGGGGGGTTAAGCTCCTACAATGAGCAGTTCTTC.